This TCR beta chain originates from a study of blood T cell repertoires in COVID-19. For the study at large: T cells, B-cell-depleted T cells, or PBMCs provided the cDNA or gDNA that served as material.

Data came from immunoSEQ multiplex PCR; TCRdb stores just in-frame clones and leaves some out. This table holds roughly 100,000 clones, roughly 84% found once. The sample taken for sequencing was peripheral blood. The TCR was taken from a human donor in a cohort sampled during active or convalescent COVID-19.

CDR3 coding DNA: TGCGCCAGCAGCTTGGTTGGGACTAGTAGAAGCACAGATACGCAGTATTTT. Translated, it gives CASSLVGTSRSTDTQYF. This chain uses TRBV5-1 with TRBJ2-3, with 8 bases aligning to TRBD2. The junction had 6 bases not matched to a gene; V was cut back by 0 bases and J by 0 bases. This CDR3 region has 17 residues. The V gene's germline CDR1 is SGHRS and CDR2 YFSETQ.